This entry lists 5 T cell receptor beta chains sequenced from one sample in a study of early T cells in non-severe SARS-CoV-2 infection. Each CDR3 protein is one row after TCRdb ran MiXCR on the 5' RACE reads. The sample includes 30,000 to 45,000 distinct CDR3 sequences, 8% to 10% of them seen just once. The sequencing sample was made of whole blood. The receptors shown here come from an adult who was a healthcare worker with PCR-confirmed SARS-CoV-2 infection or an uninfected control (not recorded which).

This clonotype was seen a few times. J is TRBJ2-7 and V is TRBV25-1; no clear D. The CDR3 extends over 13 amino acids. Deletions cut 4 bases from V and 0 bases from J, with 7 bases between. Germline loops: CDR1 MGHDK, CDR2 SYGVNS. The DNA of the CDR3 is TGTGCCAGCAGTGGTGGTAACTCCTACGAGCAGTACTTC. This translates into CASSGGNSYEQYF.

This clonotype showed up many times. This chain uses TRBV29-1 with TRBJ1-2, with 9 bases lining up with TRBD1. The V and J ends lost 7 bases and 5 bases, in that order; junction bases with no gene match: 8. The germline CDR1 and CDR2 sequences are SQVTM and ANQGSEA. The CDR3 is 13 residues long. The CDR3 bases are TGCAGCGCCGACAGGGGGTCCTCTTATGGCTACACCTTC. It specifies CSADRGSSYGYTF.

This clonotype was detected only a few times. The chain uses TRBV29-1 and TRBJ1-1; the D gene is possibly TRBD1 (6 bases). Germline values: CDR1 SQVTM, CDR2 ANQGSEA. The length of the CDR3 is 12 residues. Trimming took 7 bases from V and 3 from J, leaving 12 bases between them. CDR3 DNA: TGCAGCGCGGACAGATTTGACACTGAAGCTTTCTTT. Its protein product is CSADRFDTEAFF.

This clonotype was counted at least ten times. This chain joins TRBV10-3 and TRBJ2-5; 7 nucleotides align to TRBD1. Per germline, CDR1 ENHRY and CDR2 SYGVKD. The ends lost 6 bases at V and 5 bases at J; junction bases unmatched: 12. This CDR3 has 15 residues. CDR3 in amino acids: CAIRDDREVRETQYF. The CDR3 nucleotides read TGTGCCATCAGGGACGACAGGGAAGTCCGTGAGACCCAGTACTTC.

In this sample, this clonotype turned up many times. The V call is TRBV6-5, the J call TRBJ2-7, with 7 bases lining up with TRBD1. Germline CDR1 is MNHEY and CDR2 is SVGAGI. The CDR3 runs to 14 residues. J was trimmed by 4 bases and V by 7 bases; bases with no gene match: 10. The CDR3 protein is CASTKDRSSYEQYF. The CDR3 nucleotides read TGTGCCAGCACCAAGGACAGGAGTAGTTACGAGCAGTACTTC.